Shown below are 26 T cell receptor beta chains from a single sample sequenced in a study of T-cell reconstitution after alpha-beta-depleted transplantation in children. Unique molecular identifiers were used to barcode this TCRbeta library. TCRdb re-derived calls from the PCR reads in MiXCR, one entry per CDR3 protein. This table holds hundreds of thousands of distinct CDR3 sequences, around 17% found once. Material: PBMCs from the stem cell graft donor, obtained from the stem cell graft. Receptor source: a human donor who donated a stem cell graft to a child with acute myeloid leukemia.

This clonotype has only a few counts. The CDR3 nucleotides read TGTGCCAGCAGTTTGACAGGGGGGCGAAACATTCAGTACTTC. Its translation is CASSLTGGRNIQYF. The V gene is TRBV12-3 or TRBV12-4, the J gene TRBJ2-4; 9 bases align to TRBD1. The CDR3 is 14 residues long. J gave up 6 bases and V 3 bases, and 3 bases lay outside the gene matches.

This clonotype appeared a few times. V usage is TRBV12-3 or TRBV12-4 and J usage is TRBJ1-2; the D is unclear. The CDR3 spans 15 residues. The V end lost 3 bases, the J end lost 5 bases, and 16 bases lay between the germline ends. CDR3: CASSFAEGTSYGYTF. CDR3 DNA: TGTGCCAGCAGTTTTGCTGAAGGAACCTCTTATGGCTACACCTTC.

In its sample, this clonotype was seen a few times. The chain has TRBV20-1 and TRBJ1-6, with 8 positions matching TRBD1. The CDR3 length is 15 residues. Germline loops: CDR1 DFQATT, CDR2 SNEGSKA (reference sequence). J was trimmed by 5 bases and V by 6 bases; bases with no gene match: 9. CDR3 bases: TGCAGTGCCCAGGACAGGGCCTTTGATAATTCACCCCTCCACTTT. Translating gives CSAQDRAFDNSPLHF.

Of note for this clonotype: This may be a read error: a much more frequent sequence differs by one nucleotide. This chain links TRBV20-1 with TRBJ2-1; D is unresolved. Trimming shortened V by 3 bases and J by 3 bases, and 9 bases separated the two germline ends. From germline, CDR1 is DFQATT and CDR2 SNEGSKA (reference sequence). The CDR3 loop spans 13 amino acids. The CDR3 loop is CSARASFYNEQFF. The CDR3 DNA sequence: TGCAGTGCTAGGGCGTCCTTCTACAATGAGCAGTTCTTC.

The chain recombines TRBV12-3 or TRBV12-4 with TRBJ2-2; D not certain. This CDR3 region has 15 residues. The V end was cut by 2 bases, the J end by 2 bases, with 9 bases between. This chain's CDR3 is CASSLKQSNTGELFF. The CDR3 DNA reads as TGTGCCAGCAGTTTAAAACAGTCCAACACCGGGGAGCTGTTTTTT.

This clonotype has just a few counts. The rearrangement joins TRBV7-8 to TRBJ2-7; no reliable D call. The germline V and J ends were trimmed by 1 base and 2 bases, with 15 bases remaining between them. CDR3 size: 16 residues. Germline lookup yields CDR1 SGHVS and CDR2 FQNEAQ. The DNA for the CDR3 is TGTGCCAGCAGCTTAGGCGAGGATAGGGCGGCCTACGAGCAGTACTTC. This translates into CASSLGEDRAAYEQYF.

For the CDR3, the DNA is TGTGCCAGCAGGGCTGGACAGAGTAATTCACCCCTCCACTTT. It yields the protein CASRAGQSNSPLHF. This chain connects TRBV7-9 to TRBJ1-6; possibly TRBD1 for D (6 bases). Germline loops: CDR1 SEHNR, CDR2 FQNEAQ (reference sequence). The ends were cut back, 6 bases at V and 6 bases at J, with 12 bases in the middle. This CDR3 has 14 residues.

This clonotype came up many times. This sequence joins TRBV20-1 and TRBJ2-7, with D possibly matching TRBD1 (6 bases). V was clipped by 4 bases and J by 3 bases, with 16 bases between them. The CDR3 contains 14 residues. The germline V gene encodes CDR1 DFQATT and CDR2 SNEGSKA (reference sequence). CDR3 coding DNA: TGCAGTGCTACACCGGGACAAATCTTCTACGAGCAGTACTTC. Translation: CSATPGQIFYEQYF.

Only a few counts were recorded for this clonotype. This rearrangement joins TRBV2 to TRBJ2-5, with 8 nucleotides matching TRBD2. The length of the CDR3 is 14 residues. The germline gives CDR1 SNHLY, CDR2 FYNNEI. V was pared by 5 bases and J by 5 bases, with 7 bases of the junction left unmatched. The CDR3 nucleotides read TGTGCCAGCAGTCCCGGGGGGGCCTCGGAGACCCAGTACTTC. Its translation: CASSPGGASETQYF.

Concerning this clonotype itself: A clone one base away is much larger, so this may be a read error. The conserved phenylalanine or tryptophan is not found at the CDR3 terminus, so this likely reflects a read error. The chain has TRBV12-3 or TRBV12-4 and TRBJ1-4; no definite D call. V gave up 7 bases and J gave up 8 bases, with 17 bases separating them. The CDR3 contains 14 residues. CDR3: CASTGPVIREKLFS. The CDR3 DNA reads as TGTGCCAGCACCGGCCCAGTCATACGGGAAAAACTGTTTTCT.

On this clonotype: This may stem from a read error, because a much larger clone lies one nucleotide away. CDR3 residues: CASSALGATYNDQFF. CDR3 bases: TGTGCCAGCAGTGCCCTGGGGGCCACCTACAATGACCAGTTCTTC. The genes are TRBV6-4 and TRBJ2-1, with D possibly TRBD1 on 6 matching bases. Germline V gene lookup returns CDR1 MRHNA and CDR2 SNTAGT. The length of the CDR3 is 15 residues.

This clonotype came up a few times. The V gene is TRBV7-9, the J gene TRBJ2-1; D remains ambiguous. Germline V CDR1 and CDR2: SEHNR, FQNEAQ (reference sequence). Trimming left V 5 bases short and J 0 bases short, with 14 bases between. The CDR3 spans 16 residues. This CDR3 reads CASSPFPSSSYNEQFF. In DNA form, the CDR3 reads TGTGCCAGCAGCCCGTTTCCGTCAAGCTCCTACAATGAGCAGTTCTTC. The variable domain in full, with the rest retrieved from reference TRBV7-9 and TRBJ2-1, is DTGVSQNPRHKITKRGQNVTFRCDPISEHNRLYWYRQTLGQGPEFLTYFQNEAQLEKSRLLSDRFSAERPKGSFSTLEIQRTEQGDSAMYLCASSPFPSSSYNEQFFGPGTRLTVL.

In its sample, this clonotype was seen a few times. The chain recombines TRBV29-1 with TRBJ1-5, with D maybe TRBD1 (6 bases). CDR1 is SQVTM and CDR2 is ANQGSEA in the germline V gene. CDR3 length equals 16 residues. V lost 8 bases and J lost 0, with 20 bases in between. The chain's CDR3 is CSPRGAGDYSNQPQHF. CDR3 coding DNA: TGCAGCCCGAGGGGGGCAGGGGATTATAGCAATCAGCCCCAGCATTTT.

The V and J genes are TRBV4-1 and TRBJ1-1; D gene unclear. The CDR3 sequence is 15 residues long. Germline V CDR1 and CDR2: MGHRA, YSYEKL. V shed 5 bases and J shed 0 bases, with 13 bases lying between them. The CDR3, as DNA: TGCGCCAGCAGCTCCCAAGCGGGCCTGAACACTGAAGCTTTCTTT. As protein: CASSSQAGLNTEAFF.

This clonotype was picked up many times. This rearrangement joins TRBV20-1 to TRBJ2-2, with 8 bases matching TRBD2. Losses at the gene ends were 5 bases for V and 4 bases for J; bases not matched to a gene: 9. In germline, CDR1 is DFQATT, CDR2 SNEGSKA (reference sequence). The CDR3 is made up of 15 amino acids. CDR3 loop: CSAGLGGTSTGELFF. As DNA, the CDR3 is TGCAGTGCTGGTTTGGGGGGGACTAGCACCGGGGAGCTGTTTTTT.

This clonotype appeared a few times. The genes are TRBV5-1 and TRBJ2-3; weak D call: TRBD2 (6 bases). The germline V and J ends were trimmed by 4 bases and 1 base, with 13 bases remaining between them. The CDR3 totals 15 residues. The germline gives CDR1 SGHRS, CDR2 YFSETQ. CDR3 sequence reads: CASSQAGYRTDTQYF. In nucleotides, the CDR3 is TGCGCCAGCAGCCAGGCGGGGTACCGCACAGATACGCAGTATTTT.

Here the CDR3 DNA reads TGTGCCAGCAGTAGGGACAGGCCCACGGGGGAGTATTTT. The encoded protein is CASSRDRPTGEYF. The chain carries TRBV6-1 and TRBJ2-3; 8 bases are a match to TRBD1. CDR3 length equals 13 residues. CDR1 is MNHNS and CDR2 is SASEGT in the germline V gene. The J segment lost 13 bases and the V segment lost 5 bases, leaving 11 bases of the junction unmatched.

This sequence joins TRBV7-9 and TRBJ1-3; D is unclear. V dropped 5 bases and J dropped 0 bases, with 14 bases sitting between them. Germline values: CDR1 SEHNR, CDR2 FQNEAQ (reference sequence). CDR3 size: 16 residues. CDR3 nucleotide sequence: TGTGCCAGCAGCCCGGGCCTCAGGTCCTCTGGAAACACCATATATTTT. Translating it yields CASSPGLRSSGNTIYF.

This chain uses TRBV12-3 or TRBV12-4 with TRBJ2-5; TRBD2 aligns across 14 bases. V shed 6 bases, J shed 3 bases, and the junction held 6 bases outside the gene matches. The CDR3 contains 16 residues. The CDR3 DNA reads as TGTGCCAGCAGCTCCGGACTAGCGGGGGGAAAAGAGACCCAGTACTTC. Protein sequence: CASSSGLAGGKETQYF.

This clonotype appeared many times. This sequence joins TRBV7-9 and TRBJ2-5; a possible D gene is TRBD2 (6 bases). CDR1 is SEHNR, CDR2 FQNEAQ, per germline (reference sequence). This CDR3 spans 14 amino acids. V shed 1 base and J shed 4 bases, with 10 bases lying between them. The CDR3 DNA is TGTGCCAGCAGCTTAGGTGGAGGGCGAGAGACCCAGTACTTC. Protein: CASSLGGGRETQYF.

There are a few counts of this clonotype. This chain uses TRBV20-1 with TRBJ1-6; 8 bases align to TRBD1. This CDR3 is built from 18 residues. Germline assignment: CDR1 DFQATT and CDR2 SNEGSKA (reference sequence). The V and J ends lost 1 base and 8 bases, in that order; junction bases with no gene match: 16. CDR3 region: CSARVATRTGSSDSPLHF. The CDR3 DNA reads as TGCAGTGCTAGAGTGGCTACCAGGACAGGGAGTTCGGATTCACCCCTCCACTTT.

The genes are TRBV20-1 and TRBJ2-2, with no clear D. V lost 0 bases and J lost 6, with 14 bases in between. The CDR3 totals 15 residues. The V gene's germline CDR1 is DFQATT and CDR2 SNEGSKA (reference sequence). The CDR3 DNA follows: TGCAGTGCTAGAGATAGCACCGGAGCTGCCGGGGAGCTGTTTTTT. Protein product: CSARDSTGAAGELFF.

V and J are TRBV5-5 and TRBJ1-3; possibly TRBD1 for D (5 bases). Germline values: CDR1 SGHKS, CDR2 YYEKEE (reference sequence). With 1 base removed from V and 0 bases from J, the gap between germline ends came to 14 bases. The CDR3 consists of 17 residues. In nucleotides, the CDR3 is TGTGCCAGCAGCTTGCCCGGGACCCGAGGCTCTGGAAACACCATATATTTT. This gives the protein CASSLPGTRGSGNTIYF.

This chain connects TRBV18 to TRBJ2-1; D tentatively reads TRBD1 or TRBD2 (5 bases each). This CDR3 comprises 16 residues. The V gene lost 3 bases and the J gene lost 2 bases, with 14 bases spanning the gap. Germline V gives CDR1 KGHSH, CDR2 LQKENI. The CDR3 sequence: CASSPGTRQTYNEQFF. The CDR3 DNA is TGTGCCAGCTCACCGGGGACCCGACAGACCTACAATGAGCAGTTCTTC.

The chain carries TRBV19 and TRBJ2-7; D tentatively reads TRBD1 or TRBD2 (5 bases each). Trimming pared 6 bases from V and 4 bases from J, leaving 16 bases between. The CDR3 runs to 14 residues. Germline V gene data show CDR1 as LNHDA and CDR2 as SQIVND (reference sequence). The CDR3 DNA follows: TGTGCCAGTAGCAATCCGGGACGGCGATACGAGCAGTACTTC. Its translation: CASSNPGRRYEQYF.

The table lists this clonotype with many counts. The chain uses TRBV20-1 and TRBJ2-2; 8 positions agree with TRBD1. Trimming removed 6 bases from V and 5 bases from J; junction bases left unmatched: 14. CDR1 and CDR2 from the germline V gene are DFQATT and SNEGSKA (reference sequence). The CDR3 sequence is 16 residues long. CDR3 coding DNA: TGCAGTGCCCCTCAGGGGGCGTTTTCTGGGACCGGGGAGCTGTTTTTT. It encodes CSAPQGAFSGTGELFF.